These 23 T cell receptor beta chains came from one sample sequenced in a study of OX40 agonist ivuxolimab in advanced cancers. The library relied on the immunoSEQ multiplex PCR assay. TCRdb limited this immuneACCESS table to in-frame rearrangements with V and J called. A share of clones is missing; checked studies link under half to unresolved V genes, and the rest is unexplained. The sample contains about 75,000 clones, about 85% of them found a single time. The ten largest clonotypes hold about a sixth of the sample. The material sequenced was CD4+ or CD8+ T cells sorted from blood, taken in a trial of the OX40 agonist ivuxolimab. All receptors derive from an adult with an advanced solid tumor such as melanoma, head and neck, liver or kidney cancer.

The CDR3 reads CASSRLAGGVGYEQYF. The CDR3 nucleotides read TGTGCCAGCAGCCGACTAGCGGGAGGGGTGGGGTACGAGCAGTACTTC. V usage is TRBV7-2 and J usage is TRBJ2-7; 14 nucleotides align to TRBD2. The CDR3 covers 16 residues. Germline V gene sequence: CDR1 SGHTA, CDR2 FQGNSA. The V segment lost 5 bases and the J segment 4 bases; nucleotides outside the gene matches: 7.

There are a few counts of this clone. V is TRBV18 and J is TRBJ1-2; TRBD1 aligns across 7 bases. CDR1 and CDR2 (germline): KGHSH, LQKENI. The V gene end was trimmed by 4 bases and the J gene end by 2 bases; junction bases not matched to a gene: 7. CDR3 length: 15 residues. The CDR3 region is CASSQDPQGNYGYTF. The DNA of the CDR3 is TGTGCCAGCTCACAAGACCCACAGGGGAACTATGGCTACACCTTC.

This chain connects TRBV19 to TRBJ2-5; 7 bases map to TRBD1. The V segment lost 0 bases and the J segment 10 bases; nucleotides outside the gene matches: 2. This CDR3 contains 12 residues. CDR1 and CDR2 from the germline V gene are LNHDA and SQIVND (reference sequence). This CDR3 is CASSIDQGDQYF. DNA of the CDR3: TGTGCCAGTAGTATAGATCAGGGGGACCAGTACTTC.

The J gene is TRBJ2-1, the V gene TRBV2; TRBD2 matches 10 bases. CDR3 length: 20 amino acids. Germline assignment: CDR1 SNHLY and CDR2 FYNNEI. V gave up 0 bases and J gave up 5 bases; unmatched junction bases: 16. CDR3 nucleotides: TGTGCCAGCAGTGAAGCTCAAAGGGGAAGCGGGAGGGCCTTGAACAATGAGCAGTTCTTC. Amino acids: CASSEAQRGSGRALNNEQFF.

J is TRBJ2-7 and V is TRBV5-1; D is unresolved. This CDR3 has 13 amino acids. CDR1 is SGHRS, CDR2 YFSETQ, per germline. V lost 0 bases and J 5 bases, leaving 9 bases between the germline ends. The chain's CDR3 is CASSLEGWNEQYF. CDR3 DNA: TGCGCCAGCAGCTTGGAGGGTTGGAACGAGCAGTACTTC.

V is TRBV28 and J is TRBJ1-6, with no clear D. Between the trimmed V and J ends, which lost 6 bases and 8 bases, there was a span of 17 bases. The CDR3 runs to 15 residues. CDR1 is MDHEN, CDR2 SYDVKM, per germline. For the CDR3, the DNA is TGTGCCAGCAGACCTTCGACCTTTGGGGATTCACCCCTCCACTTT. Residues: CASRPSTFGDSPLHF.

The chain carries TRBV7-9 and TRBJ2-7; D perhaps matches TRBD1 (5 bases). There are 17 residues in the CDR3. CDR1 and CDR2 from the germline V gene are SEHNR and FQNEAQ (reference sequence). V dropped 4 bases and J dropped 0 bases, with 19 bases sitting between them. The CDR3 protein is CASSSPGAVMGSYEQYF. The DNA for the CDR3 is TGTGCCAGCAGCTCCCCTGGGGCCGTTATGGGCTCCTACGAGCAGTACTTC.

V usage is TRBV28 and J usage is TRBJ2-4; D ambiguous. The CDR3 sequence is 13 residues long. CDR1 is MDHEN, CDR2 SYDVKM, per germline. The germline V and J ends were trimmed by 4 bases and 7 bases, with 11 bases remaining between them. In DNA, the CDR3 is TGTGCCAGCAGTTCCGATCTTCTTAACATTCAGTACTTC. This encodes CASSSDLLNIQYF.

The chain links TRBV10-3 to TRBJ1-4, with 8 positions matching TRBD1. J gave up 1 base and V 5 bases, and 3 bases lay outside the gene matches. Germline lookup yields CDR1 ENHRY and CDR2 SYGVKD. This CDR3 comprises 15 residues. The CDR3 DNA follows: TGTGCCATCAGTCCCGGGACAGGAACTAATGAAAAACTGTTTTTT. Translated: CAISPGTGTNEKLFF.

The gene calls are TRBV5-1 and TRBJ1-4, with unresolved D. Trimming pared 1 base from V and 7 bases from J, leaving 8 bases between. Germline V gene lookup returns CDR1 SGHRS and CDR2 YFSETQ. This CDR3 contains 13 residues. The CDR3 region has the DNA TGCGCCAGCAGCTTGCAGGAGGGTGAAAAACTGTTTTTT. It yields the protein CASSLQEGEKLFF.

This clone was recorded only once. CDR3 sequence: CASSAGGETQYF. Here the CDR3 DNA reads TGTGCCAGCAGTGCAGGTGGGGAGACCCAGTACTTC. V is TRBV25-1 and J is TRBJ2-5; D is uncertain. The V gene's germline CDR1 is MGHDK and CDR2 SYGVNS. This CDR3 has 12 amino acids. Trimming stripped 4 bases from V and 5 bases from J, with 8 bases between.

V and J are TRBV2 and TRBJ1-1; D uncertain. Germline loops: CDR1 SNHLY, CDR2 FYNNEI. V dropped 4 bases and J dropped 0 bases, with 6 bases sitting between them. The CDR3 totals 13 residues. CDR3 region: CASSGSLNTEAFF. CDR3 coding DNA: TGTGCCAGCAGTGGCTCTCTGAACACTGAAGCTTTCTTT.

The chain has TRBV28 and TRBJ2-5, with TRBD2 matching 12 bases. Germline trimming cut 6 bases from V and 7 bases from J; bases unmatched to any gene: 9. The CDR3 runs 15 residues. Germline CDR1 and CDR2: MDHEN and SYDVKM. DNA of the CDR3: TGTGCCAGCAGGTCTAGCGGGAGGGCCCGGGGGACCCAGTACTTC. It translates to CASRSSGRARGTQYF.

The chain carries TRBV19 and TRBJ2-6, with TRBD1 identical over 7 bases. The CDR3 is 18 amino acids. The germline V gene has CDR1 LNHDA and CDR2 SQIVND (reference sequence). After removal of 3 bases from V and 0 bases from J, the junction contained 8 bases not matched to a gene. The CDR3 sequence: CASSMVAGGSSGANVLTF. Written as DNA, the CDR3 is TGTGCCAGTAGTATGGTGGCAGGGGGAAGCTCTGGGGCCAACGTCCTGACTTTC.

This chain uses TRBV14 with TRBJ1-2; D gene uncertain. The CDR3 spans 13 residues. Germline V gives CDR1 SGHDN, CDR2 FVKESK. The V end was cut by 1 base, the J end by 6 bases, with 9 bases between. CDR3 in DNA: TGTGCCAGCAGCCAAGTTCCCGGAGATGGCTACACCTTC. As protein: CASSQVPGDGYTF.

The rearrangement links TRBV28 to TRBJ2-1, with a weak D call TRBD2 (6 bases). The CDR3 covers 16 residues. CDR1 and CDR2 from the germline V gene are MDHEN and SYDVKM. Trimming removed 6 bases from V and 0 bases from J, with 15 bases in between. The CDR3 region is CASSLLFGSSYNEQFF. DNA of the CDR3: TGTGCCAGCAGCTTGCTTTTCGGGAGCTCCTACAATGAGCAGTTCTTC.

The V and J genes are TRBV27 and TRBJ2-1; 11 positions match TRBD2. V dropped 4 bases and J dropped 5; count of bases not matched to a gene: 7. The germline gives CDR1 MNHEY, CDR2 SMNVEV (reference sequence). The CDR3 spans 16 residues. As DNA, the CDR3 is TGTGCCAGCAGTTCTATAGCGGGAGGGGAGGACAATGAGCAGTTCTTC. Encoded protein: CASSSIAGGEDNEQFF.

This chain joins TRBV7-9 and TRBJ2-3; no clear D gene. The V end lost 2 bases, the J end lost 1 base, and 7 bases lay between the germline ends. The CDR3 has 14 residues. The germline gives CDR1 SEHNR, CDR2 FQNEAQ (reference sequence). CDR3 sequence reads: CASSLNQGTDTQYF. The CDR3 DNA reads TGTGCCAGCAGCTTAAATCAGGGCACAGATACGCAGTATTTT.

In this sample, this clone turned up a few times. The rearrangement joins TRBV7-9 to TRBJ2-2; D not resolved. The CDR3 extends over 13 amino acids. The germline gives CDR1 SEHNR, CDR2 FQNEAQ (reference sequence). V dropped 5 bases and J dropped 6 bases, with 10 bases sitting between them. The CDR3 spells CASSPHEAGELFF. The CDR3 DNA follows: TGTGCCAGCAGCCCACATGAGGCCGGGGAGCTGTTTTTT.

The gene calls are TRBV4-2 and TRBJ1-1; TRBD1 matches at 7 bases. This CDR3 region has 13 residues. Germline V CDR1 and CDR2: LGHNA, YNFKEQ. Losses at the gene ends were 0 bases for V and 11 bases for J; bases not matched to a gene: 6. CDR3 bases: TGTGCCAGCAGCCAAGATGGAGACAGGGATGCTTTCTTT. It encodes CASSQDGDRDAFF.

This chain joins TRBV5-1 and TRBJ2-3, with 10 positions matching TRBD2. V lost 4 bases, J lost 2 bases, and 10 bases stayed unmatched. This CDR3 has 17 residues. Germline lookup yields CDR1 SGHRS and CDR2 YFSETQ. This CDR3 reads CASSLAGVLLLTDTQYF. The DNA of the CDR3 is TGCGCCAGCAGCCTAGCGGGAGTTCTCCTTCTCACAGATACGCAGTATTTT. Looking up the rest from reference TRBV5-1 and TRBJ2-3 gives the full variable domain: KAGVTQTPRYLIKTRGQQVTLSCSPISGHRSVSWYQQTPGQGLQFLFEYFSETQRNKGNFPGRFSGRQFSNSRSEMNVSTLELGDSALYLCASSLAGVLLLTDTQYFGPGTRLTVL.

The chain links TRBV7-2 to TRBJ1-1; 8 nucleotides agree with TRBD1. The length of the CDR3 is 14 residues. The germline CDR1 and CDR2 sequences are SGHTA and FQGNSA. V trimming: 3 bases; J trimming: 5 bases; junction bases outside the gene matches: 5. CDR3 sequence reads: CASSFQGASTEAFF. Written as DNA, the CDR3 is TGTGCCAGCAGCTTTCAGGGGGCGAGTACTGAAGCTTTCTTT.

The chain employs TRBV6-1 and TRBJ1-6; D is perhaps TRBD1 (5 bases). The CDR3 spans 13 residues. V was cut by 5 bases and J by 8 bases, with 10 bases left in between. Germline values: CDR1 MNHNS, CDR2 SASEGT. The CDR3 protein is CASSNRQYSPLHF. CDR3 DNA sequence: TGTGCCAGCAGTAACCGACAGTATTCACCCCTCCACTTT.